These 18 T cell receptor beta chains originate from one sample sequenced in a study of blood T cells in healthy people across ages. Using a J-beta primer mix together with a sample-barcoded 5' primer, a second PCR was run for roughly 7 to 12 cycles. TCRdb used MiXCR to reprocess the 5' RACE reads, holding one entry per CDR3 protein. The sample lists fewer than 650,000 distinct CDR3 sequences, about a quarter occurring once. These data were also filed under a second study, of T cells of mothers and their children.

Input material: blood. The receptors here all came from a boy aged 2 to 9 in good health.

This clonotype was observed at least ten times. This chain links TRBV6-1 with TRBJ1-1; 10 nucleotides match TRBD1. Germline CDR1 and CDR2: MNHNS and SASEGT. Trimming at V came to 8 bases and at J to 4 bases, leaving 13 bases not matched to a gene. There are 16 residues in the CDR3. CDR3 residues: CASRSGTGDRGTEAFF. CDR3 DNA sequence: TGTGCCAGCCGATCCGGGACAGGGGATAGAGGCACTGAAGCTTTCTTT.

V is TRBV18 and J is TRBJ2-5, with 7 bases identical to TRBD2. The junction had 2 bases not matched to a gene; V was cut back by 1 base and J by 6 bases. CDR1 KGHSH and CDR2 LQKENI come from the germline V gene. The CDR3 is made up of 13 amino acids. CDR3 bases: TGTGCCAGCTCACCACGGGAGGGACAGACCCAGTACTTC. Amino acids: CASSPREGQTQYF.

CDR3 protein: CASSIGLRQETQYF. As DNA, the CDR3 is TGTGCCAGCAGCATTGGACTCCGCCAAGAGACCCAGTACTTC. The V and J genes are TRBV11-2 and TRBJ2-5; D might be TRBD2 (5 bases). Trimming pared 5 bases from V and 1 base from J, leaving 11 bases between. The CDR3 has 14 amino acids. Germline values: CDR1 SGHAT, CDR2 FQNNGV.

The chain uses TRBV2 and TRBJ1-4, with D possibly matching TRBD1 (5 bases). This CDR3 comprises 15 residues. Per germline, CDR1 SNHLY and CDR2 FYNNEI. V lost 2 bases and J lost 6, with 13 bases in between. This chain's CDR3 is CASSEQGEFDEKLFF. The CDR3 DNA follows: TGTGCCAGCAGTGAACAGGGAGAGTTCGATGAAAAACTGTTTTTT.

The J gene is TRBJ2-7, the V gene TRBV28; D could derive from TRBD1 or TRBD2 (5 bases each). Germline V gives CDR1 MDHEN, CDR2 SYDVKM. Trimming shortened V by 5 bases and J by 4 bases, and 18 bases separated the two germline ends. CDR3 length: 15 residues. CDR3 sequence (DNA): TGTGCCAGCAGTACAACCGGGACGGCAGCTTACGAGCAGTACTTC. Amino acid sequence: CASSTTGTAAYEQYF.

CDR3 sequence: CATSREGRFPPNTGELFF. The CDR3 DNA reads as TGTGCCACCAGCAGAGAGGGAAGGTTTCCTCCCAACACCGGGGAGCTGTTTTTT. The gene calls are TRBV15 and TRBJ2-2; D gene ambiguous. The V gene's germline CDR1 is LNHNV and CDR2 YYDKDF (reference sequence). This CDR3 is built from 18 residues. V lost 0 bases to trimming and J lost 2 bases, with 16 bases between them.

The chain links TRBV6-5 to TRBJ2-5; D unresolved. The CDR3 contains 14 residues. V lost 6 bases to trimming and J lost 5 bases, with 16 bases between them. The germline V gene has CDR1 MNHEY and CDR2 SVGAGI. In nucleotides, the CDR3 is TGTGCCAGCAGCCCCACCGGTAGCCCCGAGACCCAGTACTTC. Its protein is CASSPTGSPETQYF.

This clonotype was observed a handful of times. The rearrangement uses TRBV20-1 and TRBJ2-2; possible D gene TRBD2, 5 bases. CDR1 and CDR2 (germline): DFQATT, SNEGSKA (reference sequence). V lost 1 base and J lost 4, with 10 bases in between. This CDR3 has 14 residues. The CDR3 loop is CSARGRDGTGELFF. Written as DNA, the CDR3 is TGCAGTGCTAGAGGTCGGGATGGCACCGGGGAGCTGTTTTTT.

V gene TRBV7-9 combines with J gene TRBJ1-4; D unclear. Trimming took off 4 bases at V and 0 bases at J, with 9 bases between the two ends. This CDR3 spans 15 amino acids. Looked up from germline, CDR1 is SEHNR and CDR2 is FQNEAQ (reference sequence). CDR3: CASSSDGPTNEKLFF. CDR3 bases: TGTGCCAGCAGCTCTGACGGTCCAACTAATGAAAAACTGTTTTTT.

The rearrangement joins TRBV6-5 to TRBJ1-2; 7 nucleotides align to TRBD1. The V gene end was trimmed by 6 bases and the J gene end by 5 bases; junction bases not matched to a gene: 6. CDR1 and CDR2 from the germline V gene are MNHEY and SVGAGI. The CDR3 has 13 amino acids. The CDR3 DNA reads as TGTGCCAGCAGGATACAGGGGCGGTATGGCTACACCTTC. It codes for CASRIQGRYGYTF.

The CDR3 DNA sequence: TGTGCCAGCAGCCAAGGCCTCCAGCGGGGGGCCCAAGAGACCCAGTACTTC. Translated: CASSQGLQRGAQETQYF. The chain uses TRBV3-1 and TRBJ2-5; 9 nucleotides match TRBD2. The CDR3 is 17 amino acids. J gave up 1 base and V 1 base, and 7 bases lay outside the gene matches. CDR1 and CDR2 from the germline V gene are LGHDT and YNNKEL (reference sequence).

CDR3 protein: CASSFERTYGYTF. The CDR3 DNA reads as TGTGCCAGCAGTTTCGAACGCACCTATGGCTACACCTTC. The chain is built from TRBV12-3 or TRBV12-4 and TRBJ1-2; D not certain. Trimming took 3 bases from V and 4 from J, leaving 9 bases between them. This CDR3 contains 13 residues.

This chain links TRBV5-1 with TRBJ1-4; 9 nucleotides match TRBD1. The CDR3 totals 14 residues. V lost 4 bases and J lost 6; bases outside the gene matches: 4. Germline loops: CDR1 SGHRS, CDR2 YFSETQ. CDR3 region: CASSPDRGDEKLFF. CDR3 sequence (DNA): TGCGCCAGCAGCCCAGACAGGGGGGATGAAAAACTGTTTTTT.

This clonotype was detected a few times. The genes are TRBV10-3 and TRBJ2-5; 14 bases are a match to TRBD2. Per the germline V gene, CDR1 is ENHRY and CDR2 is SYGVKD. V lost 6 bases to trimming and J lost 2 bases; unmatched junction nucleotides: 2. This CDR3 spans 15 amino acids. CDR3 amino acids: CAISGTSGGQETQYF. CDR3 sequence (DNA): TGTGCCATCAGCGGGACTAGCGGGGGTCAAGAGACCCAGTACTTC.

This chain joins TRBV12-3 or TRBV12-4 and TRBJ2-1; D might be TRBD1 (6 bases). Gene TRBJ2-5 matches the end of the DNA better, so the J call may be wrong. The CDR3 covers 11 residues. CDR3 in amino acids: CASSQKGAQYF. The DNA of the CDR3 is TGTGCCAGCAGCCAAAAGGGGGCCCAGTACTTC.

The CDR3 reads CASGIGTSVQETQYF. DNA for the CDR3: TGTGCCAGCGGGATCGGGACTAGCGTCCAAGAGACCCAGTACTTC. This sequence joins TRBV2 and TRBJ2-5; TRBD2 aligns across 10 bases. CDR3 length: 15 residues. Germline V gives CDR1 SNHLY, CDR2 FYNNEI. V was clipped by 8 bases and J by 1 base; unmatched bases: 7.

This clonotype occurred a few times. The J gene is TRBJ2-2, the V gene TRBV6-2 or TRBV6-3, with 7 bases matching TRBD1. With 2 bases clipped from V and 3 bases from J, the junction kept 9 bases outside the gene matches. This CDR3 region has 17 residues. Germline-derived CDR1 and CDR2 are MNHEY and SVGEGT. The CDR3 sequence is CASSYTIRDSHTGELFF. CDR3 coding DNA: TGTGCCAGCAGTTACACGATACGGGACAGCCACACCGGGGAGCTGTTTTTT.

This clonotype came up a few times. The chain has TRBV12-3 or TRBV12-4 and TRBJ1-2; D gene unclear. The CDR3 runs to 13 residues. V lost 4 bases and J 5 bases, leaving 11 bases between the germline ends. The CDR3, as DNA: TGTGCCAGCAGTTCCCGGCCCTTGTATGGCTACACCTTC. This gives the protein CASSSRPLYGYTF.